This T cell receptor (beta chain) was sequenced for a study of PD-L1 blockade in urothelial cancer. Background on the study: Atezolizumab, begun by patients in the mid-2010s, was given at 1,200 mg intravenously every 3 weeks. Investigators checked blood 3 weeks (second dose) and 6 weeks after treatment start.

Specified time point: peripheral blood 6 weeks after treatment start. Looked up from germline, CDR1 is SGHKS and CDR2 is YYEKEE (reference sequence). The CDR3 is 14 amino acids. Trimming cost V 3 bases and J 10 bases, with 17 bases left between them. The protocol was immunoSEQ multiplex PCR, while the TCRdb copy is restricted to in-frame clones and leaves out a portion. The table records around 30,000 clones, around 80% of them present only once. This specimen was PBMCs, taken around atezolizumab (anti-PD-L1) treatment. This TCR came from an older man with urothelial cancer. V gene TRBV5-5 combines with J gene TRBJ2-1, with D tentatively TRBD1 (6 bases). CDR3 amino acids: CASSSRDIEAEQFF. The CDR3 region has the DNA TGTGCCAGCAGCTCCCGGGACATTGAGGCCGAGCAGTTCTTC. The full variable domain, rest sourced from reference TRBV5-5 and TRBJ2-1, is DAGVTQSPTHLIKTRGQQVTLRCSPISGHKSVSWYQQVLGQGPQFIFQYYEKEERGRGNFPDRFSARQFPNYSSELNVNALLLGDSALYLCASSSRDIEAEQFFGPGTRLTVL.